These 28 T cell receptor beta chains were sequenced from one sample in a study of response to subunit inactivated influenza vaccine. TCRdb called the RT-PCR reads again in MiXCR, with one record for every CDR3 protein. The sample lists a few hundred thousand distinct CDR3 sequences; about 12% were seen once. Sample: non-naive T cells sorted from PBMCs, taken approximately 15 days before vaccination. The receptor set was obtained from a man aged 50-59 years who received an inactivated influenza vaccine.

This clonotype was seen at least ten times. The rearrangement uses TRBV5-6 and TRBJ1-1; 8 bases are shared with TRBD1. Trimming removed 0 bases from V and 5 bases from J; junction bases left unmatched: 9. The CDR3 consists of 16 residues. Germline values: CDR1 SGHDT, CDR2 YYEEEE. Here the CDR3 reads CASSLAGRGQGTEAFF. The CDR3 DNA reads TGTGCCAGCAGCTTGGCCGGCAGGGGGCAAGGGACTGAAGCTTTCTTT. The variable domain in full, completed from reference TRBV5-6 and TRBJ1-1, reads DAGVTQSPTHLIKTRGQQVTLRCSPKSGHDTVSWYQQALGQGPQFIFQYYEEEERQRGNFPDRFSGHQFPNYSSELNVNALLLGDSALYLCASSLAGRGQGTEAFFGQGTRLTVV.

This chain links TRBV7-9 with TRBJ2-3; 12 bases line up with TRBD2. The ends lost 5 bases at V and 5 bases at J; junction bases unmatched: 11. CDR1 SEHNR and CDR2 FQNEAQ come from the germline V gene (reference sequence). The CDR3 spans 17 residues. CDR3 in amino acids: CASSLMHLAGGRDTQYF. DNA of the CDR3: TGTGCCAGCAGCCTGATGCATCTAGCGGGAGGGAGAGATACGCAGTATTTT.

This chain joins TRBV5-1 and TRBJ2-1; possibly TRBD2 for D (6 bases). V was cut by 1 base and J by 2 bases, with 13 bases left in between. The germline V gene has CDR1 SGHRS and CDR2 YFSETQ. CDR3 size: 16 residues. CDR3 loop: CASSLNPGLAYNEQFF. CDR3 DNA sequence: TGCGCCAGCAGCTTGAATCCGGGACTTGCCTACAATGAGCAGTTCTTC.

The chain recombines TRBV20-1 with TRBJ2-2; 9 nucleotides align to TRBD2. V lost 1 base and J lost 0; bases outside the gene matches: 3. Per the germline V gene, CDR1 is DFQATT and CDR2 is SNEGSKA (reference sequence). The CDR3 totals 16 residues. CDR3 in DNA: TGCAGTGCTAGAGCGAGCGGGGGGACGAACACCGGGGAGCTGTTTTTT. Protein product: CSARASGGTNTGELFF.

This clonotype was detected ten times or more. The chain joins TRBV20-1 to TRBJ2-7; D is undetermined. Deletions cut 1 base from V and 3 bases from J, with 19 bases between. Germline CDR1 reads DFQATT; CDR2 reads SNEGSKA (reference sequence). The CDR3 covers 16 residues. DNA for the CDR3: TGCAGTGCTAGAGGGACCAGTGGGCCGAGTTACTACGAGCAGTACTTC. The encoded protein is CSARGTSGPSYYEQYF.

This clonotype occurred many times. The chain couples TRBV6-2 or TRBV6-3 to TRBJ2-7; 9 bases match TRBD1. This CDR3 is built from 15 residues. V gave up 3 bases and J gave up 4 bases; unmatched junction bases: 7. Looked up from germline, CDR1 is MNHEY and CDR2 is SVGEGT. The CDR3 loop is CASSYLWTGEYEQYF. DNA for the CDR3: TGTGCCAGCAGTTATCTCTGGACAGGGGAATACGAGCAGTACTTC.

The sample holds a few counts of this clonotype. The rearrangement links TRBV3-1 to TRBJ2-5; TRBD2 matches 9 bases. Germline V gives CDR1 LGHDT, CDR2 YNNKEL (reference sequence). The CDR3 has 13 amino acids. V lost 8 bases, J lost 2 bases, and 3 bases stayed unmatched. In DNA form, the CDR3 reads TGTGCCAGCTCGACTAGCGGACAAGAGACCCAGTACTTC. Amino acids: CASSTSGQETQYF.

The V and J genes are TRBV11-3 and TRBJ1-1; D call uncertain. Trimming pared 1 base from V and 11 bases from J, leaving 14 bases between. There are 13 residues in the CDR3. Germline assignment: CDR1 SGHNT and CDR2 YENEEA. Here the CDR3 reads CASSLGRGREAFF. CDR3 nucleotide sequence: TGTGCCAGCAGCTTAGGTCGAGGTCGGGAGGCTTTCTTT.

This clonotype was found a few times. The chain combines TRBV20-1 with TRBJ2-3; 9 nucleotides align to TRBD2. The V gene's germline CDR1 is DFQATT and CDR2 SNEGSKA (reference sequence). The ends lost 3 bases at V and 2 bases at J; junction bases unmatched: 12. This CDR3 contains 17 residues. The CDR3 spells CSASDRLSGGPTDTQYF. CDR3 DNA: TGCAGTGCTAGCGATCGTCTAAGCGGGGGGCCCACAGATACGCAGTATTTT.

This clonotype was counted many times. The V call is TRBV7-8, the J call TRBJ2-1, with 7 bases aligning to TRBD1. After removal of 5 bases from V and 1 base from J, the junction contained 5 bases not matched to a gene. There are 15 residues in the CDR3. Per the germline V gene, CDR1 is SGHVS and CDR2 is FQNEAQ. CDR3: CASSPGQASYNEQFF. For the CDR3, the DNA is TGTGCCAGCAGCCCCGGACAGGCGTCCTACAATGAGCAGTTCTTC.

On this clonotype: Its ends do not fully match the called genes, so a read error is possible. This sequence joins TRBV12-3 or TRBV12-4 and TRBJ1-1, with TRBD1 as a possible D gene (6 bases). The CDR3 extends over 13 amino acids. The CDR3: CVSRGQSDTEAFF. In nucleotides, the CDR3 is TGTGTCAGCAGAGGACAGTCGGACACTGAAGCTTTCTTT.

This rearrangement joins TRBV4-2 to TRBJ2-5; 15 bases are a match to TRBD2. The CDR3 extends over 16 amino acids. CDR1 and CDR2 from the germline V gene are LGHNA and YNFKEQ. V lost 2 bases, J lost 5 bases, and 3 bases stayed unmatched. This CDR3 is CASSQPGTSGGETQYF. The CDR3 region has the DNA TGTGCCAGCAGCCAACCCGGGACTAGCGGGGGGGAGACCCAGTACTTC.

V is TRBV5-1 and J is TRBJ2-3; perhaps TRBD1 as D (6 bases). The CDR3 runs 15 residues. Germline-derived CDR1 and CDR2 are SGHRS and YFSETQ. Trimming left V 2 bases short and J 2 bases short, with 12 bases between. Here the CDR3 reads CASSLNRADTDTQYF. The CDR3 DNA reads TGCGCCAGCAGCTTAAACAGGGCCGACACAGATACGCAGTATTTT.

The chain recombines TRBV6-5 with TRBJ1-1; possible D gene TRBD1, 6 bases. Trimming removed 4 bases at V and 5 bases at J, with 14 bases between. The CDR3 sequence is 14 residues long. CDR1 is MNHEY and CDR2 is SVGAGI in the germline V gene. The CDR3 sequence: CASSFREGGTEAFF. CDR3 nucleotide sequence: TGTGCCAGCAGTTTCAGGGAGGGGGGGACTGAAGCTTTCTTT.

This clonotype appeared a single time. This may come from a read error, since a much larger clone is one base off. J is TRBJ2-1 and V is TRBV5-1; 11 positions match TRBD1. CDR3 length: 16 amino acids. CDR1 and CDR2 (germline): SGHRS, YFSETQ. The CDR3 DNA sequence: TGCGCCGGCAGCTTGGAACCTGGACAGGGGGCGAATGAGCAGTTCTTC. It specifies CAGSLEPGQGANEQFF.

This clonotype showed up many times. This chain connects TRBV14 to TRBJ2-2, with D hard to call. Trimming stripped 0 bases from V and 4 bases from J, with 6 bases between. CDR3 length: 14 amino acids. CDR1 is SGHDN, CDR2 FVKESK, per germline. For the CDR3, the DNA is TGTGCCAGCAGCCAAGATGGATCCACCGGGGAGCTGTTTTTT. Protein product: CASSQDGSTGELFF.

The chain employs TRBV7-2 and TRBJ1-2; D may be TRBD1 (5 bases). V dropped 4 bases and J dropped 4 bases, with 13 bases sitting between them. Germline loops: CDR1 SGHTA, CDR2 FQGNSA. The CDR3 sequence is 14 residues long. DNA for the CDR3: TGTGCCAGCAGCTACATAGGGGACTTCTATGGCTACACCTTC. It is translated as CASSYIGDFYGYTF. Together with reference TRBV7-2 and TRBJ1-2, the CDR3 gives the full variable domain: GAGVSQSPSNKVTEKGKDVELRCDPISGHTALYWYRQSLGQGLEFLIYFQGNSAPDKSGLPSDRFSAERTGGSVSTLTIQRTQQEDSAVYLCASSYIGDFYGYTFGSGTRLTVV.

This chain uses TRBV3-1 with TRBJ2-7; TRBD2 matches 12 bases. Germline V gene data show CDR1 as LGHDT and CDR2 as YNNKEL (reference sequence). The CDR3 has 16 residues. V was clipped by 4 bases and J by 0 bases; unmatched bases: 4. CDR3 sequence reads: CASSLGLAGSSYEQYF. The CDR3 coding sequence is TGTGCCAGCAGCCTCGGACTAGCGGGGAGCTCCTACGAGCAGTACTTC.

For the CDR3, the DNA is TGTGCCACCAGTGATTTTCGAGATACGCAGTATTTT. Protein: CATSDFRDTQYF. The chain combines TRBV24-1 with TRBJ2-3, with D unresolved. CDR1 KGHDR and CDR2 SFDVKD come from the germline V gene. V shed 1 base and J shed 5 bases, with 3 bases lying between them. CDR3 length: 12 residues.

This clonotype occurred many times. The chain links TRBV5-1 to TRBJ2-7; D is undetermined. This CDR3 has 15 residues. Per germline, CDR1 SGHRS and CDR2 YFSETQ. V lost 2 bases, J lost 0 bases, and 12 bases lay in between. The CDR3 protein is CASSLHSQSSYEQYF. As DNA, the CDR3 is TGCGCCAGCAGCTTACACTCACAGAGCTCCTACGAGCAGTACTTC.

CDR3 amino acids: CASSKSVNTEAFF. The CDR3 coding sequence is TGTGCCAGCAGCAAAAGCGTGAACACTGAAGCTTTCTTT. This chain links TRBV7-2 with TRBJ1-1; D ambiguous. The V end was cut by 5 bases, the J end by 0 bases, with 7 bases between. CDR1 and CDR2 from the germline V gene are SGHTA and FQGNSA. This CDR3 region has 13 residues.

This clonotype was detected only a few times. This chain links TRBV28 with TRBJ1-4, with D possibly being TRBD1 (5 bases). V shed 5 bases and J shed 8 bases, with 18 bases lying between them. The CDR3 runs 15 residues. CDR1 is MDHEN and CDR2 is SYDVKM in the germline V gene. CDR3 sequence: CASSPGTSRREKLFF. For the CDR3, the DNA is TGTGCCAGCAGTCCCGGGACTTCTAGGAGGGAAAAACTGTTTTTT.

The chain has TRBV5-1 and TRBJ2-7; tentatively, D is TRBD1 (5 bases). CDR1 SGHRS and CDR2 YFSETQ come from the germline V gene. The V and J ends lost 1 base and 9 bases respectively, with 11 bases between them. The CDR3 loop spans 12 amino acids. The CDR3 DNA reads TGCGCCAGCAGCTTGATCCAGGGCGTGCAGTACTTC. The encoded protein is CASSLIQGVQYF.

The chain recombines TRBV7-9 with TRBJ1-3; TRBD1 aligns across 7 bases. Trimming removed 6 bases from V and 3 bases from J; junction bases left unmatched: 8. The CDR3 has 15 residues. Looked up from germline, CDR1 is SEHNR and CDR2 is FQNEAQ (reference sequence). CDR3 sequence reads: CASRQTGVYGNTIYF. The CDR3 coding sequence is TGTGCCAGCAGACAAACAGGGGTTTATGGAAACACCATATATTTT. Combining the CDR3 with reference TRBV7-9 and TRBJ1-3 gives the whole variable domain DTGVSQNPRHKITKRGQNVTFRCDPISEHNRLYWYRQTLGQGPEFLTYFQNEAQLEKSRLLSDRFSAERPKGSFSTLEIQRTEQGDSAMYLCASRQTGVYGNTIYFGEGSWLTVV.

V is TRBV6-5 and J is TRBJ1-4; TRBD1 is a possible D gene (6 bases). The CDR3 spans 15 residues. Between the trimmed V and J ends, which lost 2 bases and 7 bases, there was a span of 14 bases. Germline values: CDR1 MNHEY, CDR2 SVGAGI. The CDR3 sequence: CASSYMGGIGEKLFF. The CDR3 region has the DNA TGTGCCAGCAGTTACATGGGGGGCATCGGTGAAAAACTGTTTTTT.

The chain employs TRBV5-1 and TRBJ2-7; 7 nucleotides line up with TRBD1. The J segment lost 2 bases and the V segment lost 0 bases, leaving 8 bases of the junction unmatched. The V gene's germline CDR1 is SGHRS and CDR2 YFSETQ. The CDR3 contains 16 residues. The CDR3 DNA reads TGCGCCAGCAGCTTGGGAACAGGGGTTGGGACCTACGAGCAGTACTTC. It translates to CASSLGTGVGTYEQYF.

In its sample, this clonotype was seen many times. J is TRBJ1-1 and V is TRBV27; TRBD1 aligns across 7 bases. There are 14 residues in the CDR3. CDR1 is MNHEY and CDR2 is SMNVEV in the germline V gene (reference sequence). After removal of 5 bases from V and 3 bases from J, the junction contained 6 bases not matched to a gene. The CDR3, as DNA: TGTGCCAGCAGTCCCCAGGGGGACCACACTGAAGCTTTCTTT. Translation gives CASSPQGDHTEAFF.

This clonotype was recorded at least ten times. This chain links TRBV12-3 or TRBV12-4 with TRBJ2-1; no definite D call. This CDR3 contains 10 residues. Trimming left V 3 bases short and J 9 bases short, with 3 bases between. The CDR3 DNA reads as TGTGCCAGCAGTTTGCGTGAGCAGTTCTTC. It is translated as CASSLREQFF.